The present T cell receptor (beta chain) was sequenced within a study of T cell clonality in common variable immunodeficiency. This clone has more than one count but fewer than ten. Its target is unknown. A much larger clone sits a single nucleotide away, making a read error possible. With the read ending 3 residues before the CDR3 end, the germline J gene is used to fill in that end. The sample contains more than one DNA sequence encoding this CDR3. CDR1 and CDR2 (germline): MNHNS, SASEGT. The CDR3 consists of 17 residues. Study results and caveats: Shared TCRbeta clones were fewer between CVID subjects than controls. The cause of increased CVID clonality remains unclear without subpopulation sequencing. TCRbeta clonality was increased in CVID versus healthy controls.

TCRdb keeps only in-frame clones here, not all; method: immunoSEQ multiplex PCR. Observed in the sample are 30,000 to 35,000 clones, none of them singletons. Specimen: peripheral blood mononuclear cells. This chain joins TRBV6-1 and TRBJ1-3; D is unresolved. The sequence derives from a person aged 18 to 75 in good health. Partial CDR3 DNA: TGTGCCAGCAGTGAACAGCCAGCGGGGAGCTCTGGAAACACA. Translating gives CASSEQPAGSSGNT. The whole CDR3 sequence is CASSEQPAGSSGNTIYF.